This T cell receptor (beta chain) was documented in a study of blood T cell repertoires in COVID-19. How the authors handled the data: Scientists estimated how many nucleated cells there were by amplifying reference gene primers. The repertoire was sequenced with immunoSEQ multiplex PCR; TCRdb's copy has only in-frame clones and lacks some. V and J calls and clone size are as listed in that table; D and trimming were resolved from the DNA. Among 90,000 or so clones listed, about 87% were seen once. The V gene end was trimmed by 3 bases and the J gene end by 6 bases; junction bases not matched to a gene: 8. Germline CDR1 and CDR2: SGHTA and FQGNSA. The CDR3 totals 16 residues.

The origin of this receptor is a man at least 80 years old with acute or convalescent COVID-19. The material sequenced was peripheral blood. This rearrangement joins TRBV7-2 to TRBJ2-4, with 10 bases aligning to TRBD2. This chain's CDR3 is CASSFSGTSVGNIQYF. DNA for the CDR3: TGTGCCAGCAGCTTTTCCGGGACTAGCGTTGGAAACATTCAGTACTTC.